This T cell receptor (beta chain) was sequenced during a study of cytomegalovirus exposure and HLA in healthy donors. Findings and limits, study-wide: A later analysis reported that several of the most significant clusters appeared to be linked to common viral pathogens, among them Epstein-Barr virus.

The CDR3 is 13 amino acids. Germline V CDR1 and CDR2: SGDLS, YYNGEE. The V and J ends lost 2 bases and 9 bases respectively, with 14 bases between them. The PCR ran on 60 Vbeta and 13 Jbeta primers. Sequenced by immunoSEQ multiplex PCR; TCRdb stores in-frame clones only, minus some. The sample lists about 79,000 clones; 74% were seen once. This clone was observed many times. The antigen is undetermined. Sampled while nominally healthy, donors likely had unrecorded immune exposures. The chain has TRBV9 and TRBJ2-5; TRBD1 might be the D (6 bases). The TCR sequence derives from a man aged 35 to 55 in good health and CMV-seropositive. The specimen was PBMCs. DNA for the CDR3: TGTGCCAGCAGCGTTGACGGGCCAGGGGCCCAGTACTTC. Its protein is CASSVDGPGAQYF.